This TCR beta chain was observed in a study of blood T cell repertoires in COVID-19. About the research overall: From T cells, B-cell-depleted T cells, or PBMCs came the material, which was cDNA or gDNA.

The germline V gene has CDR1 MGHRA and CDR2 YSYEKL. This CDR3 is 15 amino acids long. V lost 0 bases and J 7 bases, leaving 15 bases between the germline ends. Original methodology: Nucleated cell counts were estimated from reference gene primer amplification. TCRdb's table, derived via immunoSEQ multiplex PCR, lists solely in-frame clones and lacks some. Clonal size and the V and J genes are those of that table, whereas D and trimming came from the DNA. The sample carries tens of thousands of clones, about four fifths recorded once. The chain carries TRBV4-1 and TRBJ2-5; D is possibly TRBD2 (6 bases). The sequenced sample was peripheral blood. The receptor's source is a woman of 80 years or more with acute or convalescent COVID-19. This CDR3 is CASSQDGGTGRTQYF. CDR3 DNA: TGCGCCAGCAGCCAAGATGGAGGGACGGGAAGGACCCAGTACTTC.